This T cell receptor (beta chain) originates from a study of T cell repertoires in cytomegalovirus infection. Study context: HLA-B-restricted CMV epitopes that are well studied, plus recently identified HLA-C-restricted ones, were used by the study. Through public TCR beta signatures, both CMV infection and matching HLA type were indicated.

On this clonotype: Its antigen is not known.

Germline V gives CDR1 MNHEY, CDR2 SMNVEV (reference sequence). The CDR3 has 15 residues. V dropped 5 bases and J dropped 8 bases, with 19 bases sitting between them. TCRdb reprocessed the reads with MiXCR, giving one entry per CDR3 protein. The sample records some 940,000 distinct CDR3 sequences, 31% being singletons. The chain has TRBV27 and TRBJ2-1; TRBD1 might be the D (6 bases). The source is a human donor in good health (CMV status not recorded). Some clones in this sample may be carry-over from other donors' samples. This material consisted of cultured CD8+ T cells from PBMCs, taken from culture after CMV antigen stimulation. CDR3 DNA: TGTGCCAGCAGTCCCTGGACAGCCAGCGACGATGAGCAGTTCTTC. Translating gives CASSPWTASDDEQFF.